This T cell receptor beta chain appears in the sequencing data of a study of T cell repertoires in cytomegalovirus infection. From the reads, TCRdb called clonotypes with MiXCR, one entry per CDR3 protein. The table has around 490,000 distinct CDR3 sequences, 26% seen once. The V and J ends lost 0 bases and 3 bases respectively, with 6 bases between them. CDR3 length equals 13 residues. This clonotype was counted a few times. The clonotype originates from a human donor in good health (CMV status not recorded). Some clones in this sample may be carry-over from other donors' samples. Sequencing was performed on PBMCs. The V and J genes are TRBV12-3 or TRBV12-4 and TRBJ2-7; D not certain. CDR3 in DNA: TGTGCCAGCAGTTTAGCGCCCCTCTACGAGCAGTACTTC. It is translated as CASSLAPLYEQYF.